This T cell receptor (beta chain) was obtained from a study of blood T cell repertoires in COVID-19. The J segment lost 8 bases and the V segment lost 5 bases, leaving 9 bases of the junction unmatched. The CDR3 covers 15 residues. Germline values: CDR1 MDHEN, CDR2 SYDVKM. The table came from immunoSEQ multiplex PCR; TCRdb's copy has only in-frame clones and leaves some out. The sample shows around 200,000 clones, approximately 84% of them seen only once. Sequencing input: peripheral blood. This rearrangement joins TRBV28 to TRBJ1-2, with 12 positions matching TRBD1. The TCR comes from a middle-aged man with active or convalescent COVID-19. The CDR3 reads CASSMGQGALGGYTF. As DNA, the CDR3 is TGTGCCAGCAGTATGGGACAGGGGGCCCTGGGAGGCTACACCTTC.